This TCR beta chain was sequenced during a study of blood T cell repertoires in COVID-19. Study overall: Acute and convalescent COVID-19 samples came from the United States, Italy and Spain. Sample material is recorded as cDNA or gDNA derived from T cells, B-cell-depleted T cells, or PBMCs.

V shed 5 bases and J shed 5 bases, with 10 bases lying between them. CDR1 is SEHNR and CDR2 is FQNEAQ in the germline V gene (reference sequence). The CDR3 has 13 residues. In the source study's methods: Using reference gene primer amplification, nucleated cell counts were estimated. The assay was immunoSEQ multiplex PCR, and TCRdb's table has in-frame clones only and misses some. V and J calls and clone size come straight from that table; D and trimming were deduced from the DNA. In the table there are around 270,000 clones, around 84% of which are singletons. The V call is TRBV7-9, the J call TRBJ2-1; no clear D. The clonotype comes from a woman aged 40-49 years who had recovered from COVID-19. The specimen sequenced was peripheral blood. The CDR3 sequence: CASSLREHNEQFF. The CDR3 DNA sequence: TGTGCCAGCAGCCTGAGAGAACACAATGAGCAGTTCTTC. Looking up the rest from reference TRBV7-9 and TRBJ2-1 gives the full variable domain: DTGVSQNPRHKITKRGQNVTFRCDPISEHNRLYWYRQTLGQGPEFLTYFQNEAQLEKSRLLSDRFSAERPKGSFSTLEIQRTEQGDSAMYLCASSLREHNEQFFGPGTRLTVL.